These T cell receptor beta chains were read from a single sample in a study of shared clonotypes between healthy human individuals. Assay: immunoSEQ multiplex PCR; the TCRdb copy retains only in-frame clones and omits some. This repertoire shows around 2,000,000 clones, about 92% found once; its top ten account for 1.5% to 2%. Sequenced: naive CD8+ T cells from PBMCs. These receptors were collected from a man in his late teens or twenties in good health. Some clones in this sample may be carry-over from other donors' samples. CDR3s include the opening cysteine and the closing phenylalanine or tryptophan. Each record gives: clone size, J gene, V gene, D gene, CDR3 DNA, CDR3 protein. D genes are given only for firm matches. The size entry is marked missing in some rows and otherwise reads once, few, many or a size class.

clone_size: once; j_call: TRBJ1-1; v_call: TRBV9; d_call: TRBD1; cdr3_nt: TGTGCCAGCAGCTCATGGGACAGGGGGTTTTACACTGAAGCTTTCTTT; cdr3_aa: CASSSWDRGFYTEAFF
clone_size: -; j_call: TRBJ1-4; v_call: TRBV7-6; d_call: -; cdr3_nt: TGTGCCAGCAGCTTAGGAATGTGGGTTAATGAAAAACTGTTTTTT; cdr3_aa: CASSLGMWVNEKLFF
clone_size: -; j_call: TRBJ2-1; v_call: TRBV7-8; d_call: -; cdr3_nt: TGTGCCAGCATCATAAGGGACCTCCAGGGCCACAATGAGCAGTTCTTC; cdr3_aa: CASIIRDLQGHNEQFF
clone_size: -; j_call: TRBJ2-3; v_call: TRBV19; d_call: -; cdr3_nt: TGTGCCAGTAGTCGAATTAGCCTTTTGGGAACAGATACGCAGTATTTT; cdr3_aa: CASSRISLLGTDTQYF
clone_size: -; j_call: TRBJ2-1; v_call: TRBV7-9; d_call: -; cdr3_nt: TGTGCCAGCAGCAGGGGACTCCAAGGCCACAATGAGCAGTTCTTC; cdr3_aa: CASSRGLQGHNEQFF
clone_size: -; j_call: TRBJ2-5; v_call: TRBV27; d_call: -; cdr3_nt: TGTGCCAGCAGTTCCTCTTCGTACGAGACCCAGTACTTC; cdr3_aa: CASSSSSYETQYF
clone_size: -; j_call: TRBJ1-2; v_call: TRBV7-8; d_call: -; cdr3_nt: TGTGCCAGCAGCTTAGGCGCAGGGTATTATGGCTACACCTTC; cdr3_aa: CASSLGAGYYGYTF
clone_size: once; j_call: TRBJ1-1; v_call: TRBV27; d_call: -; cdr3_nt: TGTGCCAGCCTCCAACCCGGGACGGTGAACACTGAAGCTTTCTTT; cdr3_aa: CASLQPGTVNTEAFF
clone_size: -; j_call: TRBJ2-7; v_call: TRBV5-6; d_call: -; cdr3_nt: TGTGCCAGCAGCTTGGCGGAGGCTTACAACGAGCAGTACTTC; cdr3_aa: CASSLAEAYNEQYF
clone_size: -; j_call: TRBJ2-1; v_call: TRBV2; d_call: TRBD2; cdr3_nt: TGTGCCAGCAGTGAGTTGCTAGCGGGAGAGTTGGACAATGAGCAGTTCTTC; cdr3_aa: CASSELLAGELDNEQFF
clone_size: -; j_call: TRBJ2-1; v_call: TRBV9; d_call: TRBD2; cdr3_nt: TGTGCCAGCAGCGAGACCGGGACTACCTACAATGAGCAGTTCTTC; cdr3_aa: CASSETGTTYNEQFF
clone_size: -; j_call: TRBJ1-3; v_call: TRBV9; d_call: -; cdr3_nt: TGTGCCAGCCCTAAGCAGGCAGGGACTGGAAACACCATATATTTT; cdr3_aa: CASPKQAGTGNTIYF
clone_size: -; j_call: TRBJ2-3; v_call: TRBV9; d_call: TRBD2; cdr3_nt: TGTGCCAGCAGCGTCTGGGGGGGAATCACAGATACGCAGTATTTT; cdr3_aa: CASSVWGGITDTQYF
clone_size: few; j_call: TRBJ1-2; v_call: TRBV7-9; d_call: -; cdr3_nt: TGTGCCAGCAGCGGAACGGGGACTAACTATGGCTACACCTTC; cdr3_aa: CASSGTGTNYGYTF
clone_size: -; j_call: TRBJ1-5; v_call: TRBV6-1; d_call: -; cdr3_nt: TGTGCCAGCAGTGATGTCGGAGGGGGAGCAAGCAATCAGCCCCAGCATTTT; cdr3_aa: CASSDVGGGASNQPQHF
clone_size: -; j_call: TRBJ1-1; v_call: TRBV5-5; d_call: -; cdr3_nt: TGTGCCAGCAGCTTGTCGTTAAAGGGCGGCACTGAAGCTTTCTTT; cdr3_aa: CASSLSLKGGTEAFF
clone_size: few; j_call: TRBJ1-1; v_call: TRBV28; d_call: -; cdr3_nt: TGTGCCAGCAGTTTAAGTTGGGTACTGGGTACTGAAGCTTTCTTT; cdr3_aa: CASSLSWVLGTEAFF
clone_size: -; j_call: TRBJ2-1; v_call: TRBV5-1; d_call: TRBD2; cdr3_nt: TGCGCCAGCAGCTTGGCGGGGGGTCTAGATCAGTTCTTC; cdr3_aa: CASSLAGGLDQFF